The text below deals with one TCR beta chain. The source of the sample is a study of cytomegalovirus exposure and HLA in healthy donors. 60 Vbeta and 13 Jbeta primers were used in PCR. Sequencing used immunoSEQ multiplex PCR; TCRdb keeps in-frame clones, though not all of them. This sample has under 150,000 clones, with roughly four fifths found just once. The germline gives CDR1 SGDLS, CDR2 YYNGEE. The CDR3 loop spans 15 amino acids. V was shortened by 3 bases and J by 6 bases, with 18 bases between the two germline ends. What was sequenced was PBMCs. This receptor was identified in a woman aged 40 to 50 in good health and CMV-seronegative. The chain links TRBV9 to TRBJ1-1; D is perhaps TRBD1 (6 bases). CDR3 sequence reads: CASSDPEGGFSEAFF. CDR3 sequence (DNA): TGTGCCAGCAGCGACCCAGAAGGGGGTTTTTCTGAAGCTTTCTTT.